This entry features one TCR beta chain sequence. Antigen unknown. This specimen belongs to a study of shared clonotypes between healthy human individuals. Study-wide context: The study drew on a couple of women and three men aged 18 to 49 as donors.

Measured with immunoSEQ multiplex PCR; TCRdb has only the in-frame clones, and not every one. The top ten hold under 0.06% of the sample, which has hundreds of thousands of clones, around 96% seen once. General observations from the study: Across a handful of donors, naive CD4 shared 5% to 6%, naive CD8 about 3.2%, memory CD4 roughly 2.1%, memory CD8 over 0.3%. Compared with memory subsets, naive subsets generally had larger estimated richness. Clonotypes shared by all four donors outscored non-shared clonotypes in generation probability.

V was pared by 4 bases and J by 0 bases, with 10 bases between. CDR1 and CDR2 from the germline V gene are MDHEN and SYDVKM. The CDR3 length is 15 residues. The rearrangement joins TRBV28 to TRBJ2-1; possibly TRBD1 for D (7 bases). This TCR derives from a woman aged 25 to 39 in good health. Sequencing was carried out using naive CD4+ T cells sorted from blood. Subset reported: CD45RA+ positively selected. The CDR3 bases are TGTGCCAGCAGTTCAGGGGGGAGCTCCTACAATGAGCAGTTCTTC. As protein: CASSSGGSSYNEQFF.